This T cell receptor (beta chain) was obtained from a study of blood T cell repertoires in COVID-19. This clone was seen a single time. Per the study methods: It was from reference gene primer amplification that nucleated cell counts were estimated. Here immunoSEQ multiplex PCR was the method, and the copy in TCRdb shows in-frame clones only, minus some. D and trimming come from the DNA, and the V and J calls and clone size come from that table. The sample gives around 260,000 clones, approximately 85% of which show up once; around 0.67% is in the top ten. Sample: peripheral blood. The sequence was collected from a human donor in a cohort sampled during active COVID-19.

CDR3 amino acids: CASSTDREEQYF. The CDR3 nucleotides read TGTGCCAGCAGCACTGACAGGGAAGAGCAGTACTTC. The chain employs TRBV7-8 and TRBJ2-7; 7 positions match TRBD1. This CDR3 is built from 12 residues. In germline, CDR1 is SGHVS, CDR2 FQNEAQ. V dropped 5 bases and J dropped 7; count of bases not matched to a gene: 5.